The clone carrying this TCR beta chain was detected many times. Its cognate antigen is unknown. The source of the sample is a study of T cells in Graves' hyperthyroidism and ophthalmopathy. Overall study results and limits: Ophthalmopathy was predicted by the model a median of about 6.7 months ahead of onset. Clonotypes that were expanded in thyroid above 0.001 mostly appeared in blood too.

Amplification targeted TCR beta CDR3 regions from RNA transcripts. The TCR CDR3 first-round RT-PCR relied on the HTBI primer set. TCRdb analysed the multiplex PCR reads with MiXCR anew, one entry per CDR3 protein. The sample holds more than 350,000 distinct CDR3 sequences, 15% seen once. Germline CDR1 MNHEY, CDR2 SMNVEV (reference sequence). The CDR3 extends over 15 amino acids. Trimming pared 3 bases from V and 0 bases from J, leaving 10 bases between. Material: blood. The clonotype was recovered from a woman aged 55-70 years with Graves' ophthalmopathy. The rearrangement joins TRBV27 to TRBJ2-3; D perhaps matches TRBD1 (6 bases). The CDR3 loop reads CASSLFRGSTDTQYF. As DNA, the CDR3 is TGTGCCAGCAGTTTGTTTAGGGGGAGCACAGATACGCAGTATTTT.